This entry is about one TCR beta chain. The antigen remains unidentified. The PCR employed 60 Vbeta primers together with 13 Jbeta primers. The table came from immunoSEQ multiplex PCR; TCRdb's copy has only in-frame clones and leaves some out. The sample contains 100,000 to 150,000 clones, around four fifths of which appear only once. The data derive from a study of cytomegalovirus exposure and HLA in healthy donors. Whole-study findings and limits: An observed cluster of highly shared sequence variants was recorded as a likely sequencing artifact.

Per the germline V gene, CDR1 is LNHDA and CDR2 is SQIVND (reference sequence). V was clipped by 9 bases and J by 5 bases, with 16 bases between them. This CDR3 is built from 14 residues. The chain joins TRBV19 to TRBJ2-2; TRBD1 is a possible D gene (7 bases). The specimen was PBMCs. This TCR came from a man younger than 35 in good health and CMV-seropositive. CDR3 in DNA: TGTGCCAGCGGAGGCAGGGGGGTTACCGGGGAGCTGTTTTTT. Its protein is CASGGRGVTGELFF.